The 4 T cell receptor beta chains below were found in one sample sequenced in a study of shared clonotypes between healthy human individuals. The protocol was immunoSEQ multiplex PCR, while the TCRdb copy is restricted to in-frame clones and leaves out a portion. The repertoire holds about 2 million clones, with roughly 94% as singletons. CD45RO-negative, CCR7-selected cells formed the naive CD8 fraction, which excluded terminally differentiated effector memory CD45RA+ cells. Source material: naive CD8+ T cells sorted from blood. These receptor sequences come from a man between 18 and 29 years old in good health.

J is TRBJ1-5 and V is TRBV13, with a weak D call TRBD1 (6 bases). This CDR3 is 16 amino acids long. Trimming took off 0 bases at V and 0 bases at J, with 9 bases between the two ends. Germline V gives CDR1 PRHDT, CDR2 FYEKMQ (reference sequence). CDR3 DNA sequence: TGTGCCAGCAGCTTAGGGGGGGCATATAGCAATCAGCCCCAGCATTTT. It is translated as CASSLGGAYSNQPQHF.

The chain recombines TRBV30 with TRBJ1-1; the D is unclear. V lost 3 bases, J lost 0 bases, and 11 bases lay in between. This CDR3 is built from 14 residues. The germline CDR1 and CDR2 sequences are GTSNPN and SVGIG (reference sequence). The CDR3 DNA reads TGTGCCTGGAGGGGGTACAGCATGAACACTGAAGCTTTCTTT. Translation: CAWRGYSMNTEAFF.

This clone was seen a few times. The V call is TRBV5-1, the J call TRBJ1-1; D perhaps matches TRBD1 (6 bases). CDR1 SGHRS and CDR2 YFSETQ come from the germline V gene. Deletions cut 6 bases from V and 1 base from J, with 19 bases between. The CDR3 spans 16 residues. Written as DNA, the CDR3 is TGCGCCAGCATCCCCACCCCTGGGGGGGCGAACACTGAAGCTTTCTTT. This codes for CASIPTPGGANTEAFF.

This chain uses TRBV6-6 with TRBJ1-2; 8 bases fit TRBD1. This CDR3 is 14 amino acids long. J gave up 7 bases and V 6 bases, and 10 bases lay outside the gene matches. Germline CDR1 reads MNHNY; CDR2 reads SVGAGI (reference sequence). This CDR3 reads CASRASAGGSGYTF. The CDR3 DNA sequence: TGTGCCAGCAGAGCATCGGCAGGGGGCAGTGGCTACACCTTC.